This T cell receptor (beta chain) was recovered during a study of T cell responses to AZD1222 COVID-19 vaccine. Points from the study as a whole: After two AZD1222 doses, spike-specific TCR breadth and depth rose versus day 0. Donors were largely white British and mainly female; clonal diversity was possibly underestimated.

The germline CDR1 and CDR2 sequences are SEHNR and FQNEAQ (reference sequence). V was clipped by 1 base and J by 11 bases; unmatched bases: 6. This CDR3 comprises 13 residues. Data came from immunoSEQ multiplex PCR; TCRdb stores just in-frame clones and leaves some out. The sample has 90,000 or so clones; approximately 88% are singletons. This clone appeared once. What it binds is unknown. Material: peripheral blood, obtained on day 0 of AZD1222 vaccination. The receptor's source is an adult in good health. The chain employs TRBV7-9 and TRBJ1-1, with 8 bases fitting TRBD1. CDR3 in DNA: TGTGCCAGCAGCTTAGGACAGGGGTTAAGGGCTTTCTTT. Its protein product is CASSLGQGLRAFF.